This T cell receptor beta chain stems from a study of T cells in Graves' hyperthyroidism and ophthalmopathy. Germline V gene lookup returns CDR1 SGDLS and CDR2 YYNGEE. CDR3 size: 13 residues. Trimming removed 4 bases at V and 11 bases at J, with 18 bases between. Points on this clonotype: Here the CDR3 omits its conserved ending phenylalanine or tryptophan, so a read error is the likely source.

Researchers took RNA transcripts and amplified the TCR beta CDR3 regions from them. Using the HTBI primer set, a first-round RT-PCR was run on the TCR CDR3. TCRdb itself ran the multiplex PCR reads through MiXCR, one entry per CDR3 protein. The profile shows hundreds of thousands of distinct CDR3 sequences, about 35% of them singletons. Patients aged 18 to 65 had newly diagnosed hyperthyroidism of under 2 months' duration. Diagnoses were made from clinical symptoms, serum measures (thyroxine and TRAb), thyroid ultrasound and orbital computed tomography. This sequence was found in a woman in her thirties or forties with Graves' hyperthyroidism. The sample was blood. This sequence joins TRBV9 and TRBJ1-1; D is undetermined. For the CDR3, the DNA is TGTGCCAGCAGCCCTCTGACGGGGTCAAACGCTTTCCTT. It is translated as CASSPLTGSNAFL.